This T cell receptor beta chain was recovered during a study of shared clonotypes between healthy human individuals. The study, taken as a whole, reports: How much donors shared clonotypes was expected to be affected by sequencing depth.

The CDR3 extends over 15 amino acids. Germline V gene lookup returns CDR1 LNHNV and CDR2 YYDKDF (reference sequence). The germline V and J ends were trimmed by 6 bases and 3 bases, with 14 bases remaining between them. In the case of this clone: As yet, its antigen is unknown.

Adults of Caucasian background living in Nashville, Tennessee made up all donors. CD4+ cells yielded CD45RA+ naive and CD45RA-negative memory subsets. Produced via immunoSEQ multiplex PCR; TCRdb's table is partial and in-frame only. The sample includes roughly 1.4 million clones, 97% to 99% of them seen just once. Sequencing was performed on naive CD4+ T cells sorted from blood. The subset was: CD45RA+ positively selected. The sequence was collected from a man aged 25 to 45 in good health. The rearrangement uses TRBV15 and TRBJ2-2, with D maybe TRBD1 (6 bases). This chain's CDR3 is CATSRDKIDTGELFF. The CDR3 bases are TGTGCCACCAGTAGGGACAAAATTGACACCGGGGAGCTGTTTTTT.